Described below is a single T cell receptor (beta chain) sequence and its context. The target antigen is unknown. Per germline, CDR1 SQVTM and CDR2 ANQGSEA. The CDR3 is 16 amino acids. The V and J ends lost 0 bases and 2 bases, in that order; junction bases with no gene match: 7. PCR used 60 Vbeta primers and 13 Jbeta primers. Produced via immunoSEQ multiplex PCR; TCRdb's table is partial and in-frame only. The data contain tens of thousands of clones, over 65% of them singletons. The sample comes from a study of cytomegalovirus exposure and HLA in healthy donors. Study conclusions and caveats: Relative to equally common others, HLA-associated TCR beta chains showed greater clonal expansion in a later analysis. Judged likely to be a sequencing artifact was a cluster of highly shared sequence variants.

The chain uses TRBV29-1 and TRBJ2-7; TRBD2 matches at 10 bases. The receptor comes from a man aged 50 or older in good health and CMV-seronegative. Sequenced input: PBMCs. The CDR3 DNA is TGCAGCGTTGAAGATCTAGGGCTAGCGGGAGCCTACGAGCAGTACTTC. It translates to CSVEDLGLAGAYEQYF.